This T cell receptor (beta chain) was observed in a study of radiation and T cells in renal cell carcinoma (TCRdb year 2020). Regarding the study in general: Samples were obtained from a clinical trial, in which 15 Gy stereotactic body radiation therapy was delivered to primary renal cell carcinomas and nephrectomy was performed 4 weeks later. In total, 50 to 55 samples, comprising around 26 tumors and roughly 27 peripheral blood samples, were subjected to TCR beta sequencing. In the 53 samples combined, 4 million to 5 million unique CDR3 nucleotide sequences were found, encoding some 2,500,000 unique CDR3 amino acid sequences. Broad study findings and their caveats: Changes in the blood repertoire were not tracked past 4 weeks after treatment. Because the trial had a single-armed design, the trial could not examine how radiation dose or scheduling affected the TCR repertoire. No pretreatment tumor biopsies were available, so the baseline intratumoral presence of clonotypes could not be determined. Top tumor clonotypes rose in blood from baseline to 2 weeks post-radiation, then contracted by 4 weeks, suggesting transient expansion of tumor-resident clones.

TCR beta libraries were generated from genomic DNA with the immunoSEQ kit, following the manufacturer's recommendations. For library preparation, a first multiplex PCR was performed with proprietary primers, followed by a second PCR in which unique barcodes were added, and bead cleanups were performed after each round. A positive control reaction and a negative control reaction, both provided in the kit, were run with every batch of samples. The final libraries were assessed on an Agilent 4200 TapeStation D1000 ScreenTape, pooled by volume, and quantified by qPCR. Sequencing was performed on an Illumina NextSeq500 using a MidOutput 150-cycle cartridge, with 156 Read1 cycles, 15 Index1 cycles, and the kit custom primers. The pooled library was loaded at 1.0 pM, with an approximately 21% PhiX control spiked in. Concerning the study's data processing: Vendor-processed data were analyzed in R, and a clonotype was defined as all T cells sharing the same CDR3 nucleotide sequence. For clone abundance analyses, frequencies were normalized to the 10,000 most abundant clones per sample. Public T cell clones, averaging fewer than five per sample, were removed before analysis. Tumor-enriched clonotypes and baseline blood-enriched clonotypes were defined as those with an abundance difference of at least 32-fold between compartments. A beta-binomial differential abundance model was used to identify clonotypes that were expanded or contracted between blood time points. The Baroni-Urbani and Buser coefficient was used to measure tumor-blood repertoire similarity, and groups were compared with two-tailed Wilcoxon tests in R. As stored in TCRdb, this immuneACCESS dataset retains in-frame rearrangements with V and J assigned. A fraction of the clones does not appear; measured against another copy, unresolved V genes explain less than half of the discrepancy, and the remainder lacks a known reason. V, J and clone size derive from that table, while D and trimming were established from the DNA sequence. Counted in this sample were 150,000 to 180,000 clones; approximately 86% of them appeared once. 10% to 15% of the sample goes to the ten largest clones.

This specimen's time point label, interpreted: blood 2 weeks post-SBRT. The sample's treatment or condition label is to be understood as: 15 Gy SBRT to primary tumor, nephrectomy 4 weeks later. To follow tumor-enriched clonotypes, serial peripheral blood was collected from radiation-treated patients at baseline and at 2 weeks and 4 weeks after SBRT. Every patient had renal cell carcinoma of clear cell pathology. Genomic DNA for TCR sequencing was prepared using the QIAamp DNA Blood Mini Kit (Qiagen). Only samples passing all quality control checks were included in the analyses. V is shortened by 5 bases, J by 1 base, and the region joining them spans 11 bases. The germline V gene encodes CDR1 SEHNR and CDR2 FQNEAQ (reference sequence). Reading from cysteine to phenylalanine, the CDR3 counts 14 amino acids. This entry keeps only the CDR3 DNA: 42 bases, framed from base 1. To note about this clone: Its antigen is still unknown. No base-level quality is on record; no much larger clone is a single base apart.

This receptor was identified in a woman between 45 and 65 years old with renal cell carcinoma. The sequences come from blood, collected from a patient whose treatment included radiotherapy and nephrectomy. The rearrangement joined TRBV7-9 to TRBJ1-1; the D gene is possibly TRBD1, with 6 bases matching. The base sequence is TGTGCCAGCAGCCTACAGGGAGCGAACACTGAAGCTTTCTTT. It translates as CASSLQGANTEAFF.